This T cell receptor (beta chain) was profiled in a study of tumor and adjacent non-tumor tissue in lung cancer. Study background: Millions of productive TCRbeta reads were obtained per sample on average.

Study-wide results and caveats: TCR diversity was significantly greater in tumor than normal lung tissue.

The V and J ends lost 3 bases and 1 base respectively, with 10 bases between them. This CDR3 has 14 residues. Notes on this clonotype: Its antigen remains unidentified.

No cell sorting was done before RNA was extracted from the tissue. A modified ARM-PCR protocol with three rounds of nested PCR amplified TCRbeta. TCRdb independently ran MiXCR on the multiplex PCR reads; one entry per CDR3 protein. The data show some 93,000 distinct CDR3 sequences, about 67% seen once. The sequenced sample consisted of lung tumor tissue. The J gene is TRBJ2-7, the V gene TRBV12-3 or TRBV12-4, with D unclear. The TCR comes from a man in his 60s with non-small cell lung cancer. The CDR3 nucleotides read TGTGCCAGCAGTTTTGGAGAGCAGTCCTACGAGCAGTACTTC. Amino acid sequence: CASSFGEQSYEQYF.